Listed here are 11 T cell receptor beta chains from one sample, sequenced in a study of blood T cell repertoires in COVID-19. The data were produced by immunoSEQ multiplex PCR, yet TCRdb's version contains in-frame clones alone and is incomplete. The data hold some 320,000 clones, with approximately 87% observed a single time. Source material: peripheral blood. The receptors come from a woman between 45 and 65 years old who had recovered from COVID-19.

The V gene is TRBV4-1, the J gene TRBJ2-1, with 10 bases fitting TRBD2. The CDR3 loop spans 18 amino acids. CDR1 is MGHRA, CDR2 YSYEKL, per germline. The J segment lost 7 bases and the V segment lost 0 bases, leaving 12 bases of the junction unmatched. CDR3 amino acids: CASSQDPPAGGPWNEQFF. CDR3 sequence (DNA): TGCGCCAGCAGCCAAGATCCCCCAGCGGGGGGGCCGTGGAATGAGCAGTTCTTC.

This rearrangement joins TRBV3-1 (or the pseudogene TRBV3-2) to TRBJ2-3, with 10 positions matching TRBD2. Trimming cost V 7 bases and J 4 bases; bases outside gene matches: 5. This CDR3 has 14 amino acids. Per germline, CDR1 LGHDT and CDR2 YNNKEL (reference sequence). CDR3 nucleotides: TGTGCCAGCACCTTAAGCGGGAGGGCAGATACGCAGTATTTT. Residues: CASTLSGRADTQYF.

The chain has TRBV6-6 and TRBJ2-1; no clear D gene. In germline, CDR1 is MNHNY, CDR2 SVGAGI (reference sequence). V was shortened by 5 bases and J by 9 bases, with 8 bases between the two germline ends. This CDR3 comprises 11 residues. CDR3 sequence reads: CASSLPSEQFF. Written as DNA, the CDR3 is TGTGCCAGCAGTCTTCCCAGTGAGCAGTTCTTC.

The chain has TRBV30 and TRBJ2-3, with a weak D call TRBD1 (5 bases). V lost 0 bases to trimming and J lost 1 base, with 5 bases between them. The germline CDR1 and CDR2 sequences are GTSNPN and SVGIG (reference sequence). The CDR3 is 13 amino acids. The CDR3 loop reads CAWSVQGTDTQYF. In DNA form, the CDR3 reads TGTGCCTGGAGTGTACAGGGCACAGATACGCAGTATTTT.

V usage is TRBV19 and J usage is TRBJ2-6; possibly TRBD2 for D (6 bases). Trimming shortened V by 5 bases and J by 3 bases, and 11 bases separated the two germline ends. The germline gives CDR1 LNHDA, CDR2 SQIVND (reference sequence). CDR3 length equals 15 residues. CDR3 sequence (DNA): TGTGCCAGTAGTTTTCGGGGGAATGGGGCCAACGTCCTGACTTTC. Protein product: CASSFRGNGANVLTF.

This chain uses TRBV5-4 with TRBJ1-5; the D gene is possibly TRBD1 (6 bases). CDR3 length equals 14 residues. Trimming pared 2 bases from V and 7 bases from J, leaving 13 bases between. Germline V gene sequence: CDR1 SGHNT, CDR2 YYREEE (reference sequence). The CDR3 nucleotides read TGTGCCAGCAGCTTAGGGGGATTCGGGCAGCCCCAGCATTTT. Its translation is CASSLGGFGQPQHF.

V gene TRBV28 combines with J gene TRBJ2-7, with TRBD1 matching over 9 bases. The germline gives CDR1 MDHEN, CDR2 SYDVKM. Trimming at V came to 3 bases and at J to 0 bases, leaving 9 bases not matched to a gene. The CDR3 loop spans 17 amino acids. CDR3 in DNA: TGTGCCAGCAGTTTGCTCCCCGGGACAGGGAGCTCCTACGAGCAGTACTTC. This translates into CASSLLPGTGSSYEQYF.

Concerning this clone itself: Its ends do not fully match the called genes, so a read error is possible. This chain links TRBV7-7 with TRBJ1-4; D not certain. This CDR3 comprises 14 residues. Germline values: CDR1 SSHAT, CDR2 FNYEAQ (reference sequence). The CDR3 reads CASSLGGFGEKLFF. The CDR3 nucleotides read TGTGCTAGCAGCTTAGGAGGTTTCGGCGAAAAACTGTTTTTT.

This clone occurred a few times. The chain combines TRBV7-9 with TRBJ1-6; D is unclear. CDR3 length: 16 amino acids. Germline lookup yields CDR1 SEHNR and CDR2 FQNEAQ (reference sequence). V lost 2 bases and J lost 10, with 18 bases in between. The CDR3 DNA sequence: TGTGCCAGCAGCTTACGACAATTGGAATCTGAATCACCCCTCCACTTT. Amino acid sequence: CASSLRQLESESPLHF.

With regard to this clone: The same CDR3 arises from other DNA sequences in this sample as well. The chain joins TRBV18 to TRBJ1-1, with a tentative D call TRBD1 (6 bases). The V and J ends lost 2 bases and 5 bases respectively, with 12 bases between them. The germline V gene has CDR1 KGHSH and CDR2 LQKENI. This CDR3 region has 14 residues. CDR3 region: CASSPRGGNTEAFF. CDR3 DNA: TGTGCCAGCTCACCAAGAGGGGGAAATACTGAAGCTTTCTTT.

The chain has TRBV20-1 and TRBJ1-2; D uncertain. The V gene lost 1 base and the J gene lost 7 bases, with 7 bases spanning the gap. The CDR3 spans 11 residues. Germline lookup yields CDR1 DFQATT and CDR2 SNEGSKA (reference sequence). The CDR3 DNA sequence: TGCAGTGCTAGAGCCCGGGGTGGCTACACCTTC. Translation: CSARARGGYTF.